This TCR beta chain stems from a study of human T cells and chemical hapten exposure. Findings of the study overall: Significantly greater numbers of large CDR3 similarity clusters came from expanded TCRs than from controls.

CDR1 is DFQATT, CDR2 SNEGSKA, per germline (reference sequence). CDR3 length: 14 amino acids. V lost 8 bases to trimming and J lost 4 bases; unmatched junction nucleotides: 8. In the library, unique molecular identifiers were attached to individual cDNA molecules. TCRdb processed the RACE reads anew with MiXCR; each CDR3 protein has one entry. The table includes over 300,000 distinct CDR3 sequences, approximately 5.1% detected once. The time point was: pre-sensitization, week 0. Sample treatment: therapeutic diphenylcyclopropenone sensitization with weekly scalp DPC. Phlebotomy was performed prior to application of every patch test. Concerning this clonotype: Its cognate antigen is unknown.

The specimen comprised whole blood, sampled in connection with sensitization to the hapten diphenylcyclopropenone (DPC). V usage is TRBV20-1 and J usage is TRBJ2-1; 10 bases are shared with TRBD1. The sequence came from a woman aged 45-60 years with alopecia areata. Some clones in this sample may be carry-over from other donors' samples. CDR3 in DNA: TGCAGTTCAGGACCGGGACAGGGGTACAATGAGCAGTTCTTC. This codes for CSSGPGQGYNEQFF.